The clone carrying this T cell receptor (beta chain) came up many times. This CDR3 spans 15 amino acids. V dropped 5 bases and J dropped 7; count of bases not matched to a gene: 10. Germline loops: CDR1 DFQATT, CDR2 SNEGSKA (reference sequence). This record comes from a study of regulatory T cells in long-lasting Graves disease. Study-wide context: The antithyroid drugs taken by newly diagnosed Graves' patients had been used for under 3 months.

In building TCR beta libraries, iRepertoire HTBI primers were used together with Arm-PCR of CDR3 regions. TCRdb fed the multiplex PCR reads into MiXCR, producing one record per CDR3 protein. Among approximately 470,000 distinct CDR3 sequences listed, about a sixth were seen once. Specified time point: newly diagnosed GD, antithyroid drugs for less than 3 months. Generation of the TCR library employed RNA extracted from PBMCs. These data are also associated with another study on T cells in Graves' hyperthyroidism and ophthalmopathy. As that report states: In the first-round RT-PCR of the TCR CDR3, the HTBI primer set was used.

Source: peripheral blood mononuclear cells (PBMCs), taken at new diagnosis, from a patient treated with antithyroid drugs. The chain has TRBV20-1 and TRBJ2-1, with 11 bases fitting TRBD2. This TCR came from a man aged 35 to 55 with Graves disease. Written as DNA, the CDR3 is TGCAGTGCTGGATCAACTAGCGGGAGTTGGAATGAGCAGTTCTTC. Translation gives CSAGSTSGSWNEQFF.